This T cell receptor (beta chain) was observed in a study of blood T cell repertoires in COVID-19. For the study at large: Some COVID-19 samples were acute and others convalescent; all came from the United States, Italy and Spain. T cells, B-cell-depleted T cells, or PBMCs provided the cDNA or gDNA that served as material.

Trimming left V 2 bases short and J 5 bases short, with 9 bases between. Germline CDR1 reads SGHVS; CDR2 reads FQNEAQ. The CDR3 extends over 13 amino acids. Only in-frame clones appear in the TCRdb table, and some are missing; sequencing was by immunoSEQ multiplex PCR. The table lists about 100,000 clones, 88% of them singletons. The specimen sequenced was peripheral blood. This TCR came from a woman aged 60-75 years with acute or convalescent COVID-19. The rearrangement links TRBV7-8 to TRBJ1-2; the D gene is possibly TRBD1 (5 bases). The CDR3 spells CASSLTRVYGYTF. The CDR3, as DNA: TGTGCCAGCAGCTTAACCAGGGTGTATGGCTACACCTTC.